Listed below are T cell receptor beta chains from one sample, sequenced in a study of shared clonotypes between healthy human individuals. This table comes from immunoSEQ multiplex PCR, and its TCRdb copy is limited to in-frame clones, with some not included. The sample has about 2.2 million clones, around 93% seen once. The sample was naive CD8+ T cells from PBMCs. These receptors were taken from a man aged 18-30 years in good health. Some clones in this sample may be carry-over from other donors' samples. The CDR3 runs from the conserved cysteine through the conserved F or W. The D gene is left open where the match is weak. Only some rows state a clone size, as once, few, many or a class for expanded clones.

CDR3 protein: CASTLWSGDRGEKLFF
CDR3 DNA: TGTGCCAGCACCCTCTGGAGCGGGGATAGAGGCGAAAAACTGTTTTTT
V gene: TRBV5-6
J gene: TRBJ1-4
D gene: -
clone size: -

CDR3 protein: CAWSTGRQLHEQYF
CDR3 DNA: TGTGCCTGGAGTACGGGTCGACAGCTCCACGAGCAGTACTTC
V gene: TRBV30
J gene: TRBJ2-7
D gene: -
clone size: -

CDR3 protein: CASSPWPLLAGGFHETQYF
CDR3 DNA: TGTGCCAGCAGCCCCTGGCCCTTACTAGCGGGAGGGTTTCATGAGACCCAGTACTTC
V gene: TRBV7-2
J gene: TRBJ2-5
D gene: TRBD2
clone size: -

CDR3 protein: CASSSLQRELIDTQYF
CDR3 DNA: TGTGCCAGCAGCTCACTACAGCGGGAGCTTATAGATACGCAGTATTTT
V gene: TRBV7-2
J gene: TRBJ2-3
D gene: TRBD2
clone size: once

CDR3 protein: CASRQGSSYEQYF
CDR3 DNA: TGTGCCAGCAGGCAGGGCAGCTCCTACGAGCAGTACTTC
V gene: TRBV2
J gene: TRBJ2-7
D gene: -
clone size: -

CDR3 protein: CASSSDPDDEAFF
CDR3 DNA: TGTGCCAGCAGCTCTGACCCTGACGATGAAGCTTTCTTT
V gene: TRBV28
J gene: TRBJ1-1
D gene: -
clone size: -

CDR3 protein: CASRGLGSGETQYF
CDR3 DNA: TGTGCCAGCAGGGGACTAGGATCGGGAGAGACCCAGTACTTC
V gene: TRBV6-5
J gene: TRBJ2-5
D gene: TRBD2
clone size: -

CDR3 protein: CAIRDGSPNEQYF
CDR3 DNA: TGTGCCATCAGAGACGGGAGTCCAAACGAGCAGTACTTC
V gene: TRBV10-3
J gene: TRBJ2-7
D gene: -
clone size: -

CDR3 protein: CASSQVGWEDTQYF
CDR3 DNA: TGCGCCAGCAGCCAAGTCGGGTGGGAAGATACGCAGTATTTT
V gene: TRBV4-1
J gene: TRBJ2-3
D gene: -
clone size: -

CDR3 protein: CASSQGVREKLFF
CDR3 DNA: TGCGCCAGCAGCCAAGGGGTCAGGGAAAAACTGTTTTTT
V gene: TRBV4-1
J gene: TRBJ1-4
D gene: -
clone size: -

CDR3 protein: CASSFVSTSGYNEQFF
CDR3 DNA: TGTGCCAGCAGCTTTGTGTCTACTAGCGGTTACAATGAGCAGTTCTTC
V gene: TRBV11-1
J gene: TRBJ2-1
D gene: TRBD2
clone size: -

CDR3 protein: CASSTLPNEQYF
CDR3 DNA: TGTGCCAGCAGCACCCTCCCCAATGAGCAGTATTTT
V gene: TRBV27
J gene: TRBJ2-3
D gene: -
clone size: -

CDR3 protein: CASSVPGRAYEQYF
CDR3 DNA: TGTGCCAGCAGCGTACCCGGGAGGGCCTACGAGCAGTACTTC
V gene: TRBV9
J gene: TRBJ2-7
D gene: TRBD2
clone size: -

CDR3 protein: CASSIGTGWQPQHF
CDR3 DNA: TGTGCCAGTAGTATTGGGACAGGCTGGCAGCCCCAGCATTTT
V gene: TRBV19
J gene: TRBJ1-5
D gene: TRBD1
clone size: -

CDR3 protein: CASAVRDRVHEQYF
CDR3 DNA: TGTGCCAGCGCCGTCAGGGACAGGGTCCACGAGCAGTACTTC
V gene: TRBV27
J gene: TRBJ2-7
D gene: TRBD1
clone size: -

CDR3 protein: CAIRTRAANTGELFF
CDR3 DNA: TGTGCCATCAGGACCAGAGCCGCGAACACCGGGGAGCTGTTTTTT
V gene: TRBV10-3
J gene: TRBJ2-2
D gene: -
clone size: once

CDR3 protein: CASSPTGGMVETQYF
CDR3 DNA: TGTGCCAGCAGCCCGACAGGGGGCATGGTGGAGACCCAGTACTTC
V gene: TRBV28
J gene: TRBJ2-5
D gene: TRBD1
clone size: -

CDR3 protein: CASSTGQKIPSGNTIYF
CDR3 DNA: TGTGCCAGCAGCACCGGACAGAAGATTCCCTCTGGAAACACCATATATTTT
V gene: TRBV9
J gene: TRBJ1-3
D gene: -
clone size: -